One sample yielded the 7 T cell receptor beta chains listed below, sequenced in a study of memory CD4+ T cells and cytomegalovirus serostatus (dated by TCRdb to the late 2010s). Single viable CD3+CD4+CD8-CD45RO+ cells were sorted as memory CD4+ T cells on a FACSAria II. Libraries were made using the immunoSEQ multiplex PCR assay. Not all clones reach the TCRdb copy of this immuneACCESS table, which keeps in-frame sequences only. Checked studies attribute under half of the gap to unresolved V genes and leave the rest unexplained. The sample table holds 50,000 to 70,000 clones, of which 70% to 85% were seen once. In total, the top ten clones hold about 0.86% of the sample. The material sequenced was memory CD4+ T cells from blood. All receptors come from an adult in good health and CMV-seronegative.

This chain links TRBV7-2 with TRBJ1-1, with a tentative D call TRBD1 (5 bases). This CDR3 is built from 15 residues. CDR1 and CDR2 (germline): SGHTA, FQGNSA. The germline V and J ends were trimmed by 2 bases and 2 bases, with 12 bases remaining between them. In nucleotides, the CDR3 is TGTGCCAGCAGCTTACTGGGACCGTCCAACACTGAAGCTTTCTTT. This sequence encodes CASSLLGPSNTEAFF.

CDR3 bases: TGTGCCAGCAGCTTAGGTGAGGGAGGTCAGCCCCAGCATTTT. Its translation is CASSLGEGGQPQHF. V is TRBV7-6 and J is TRBJ1-5; unclear D gene. V was cut by 1 base and J by 6 bases, with 10 bases left in between. The CDR3 sequence is 14 residues long. From germline, CDR1 is SGHVS and CDR2 FNYEAQ. The variable domain in full, completed from reference TRBV7-6 and TRBJ1-5, reads GAGVSQSPRYKVTKRGQDVALRCDPISGHVSLYWYRQALGQGPEFLTYFNYEAQQDKSGLPNDRFSAERPEGSISTLTIQRTEQRDSAMYRCASSLGEGGQPQHFGDGTRLSIL.

The chain couples TRBV6-1 to TRBJ1-5; 12 bases align to TRBD1. The junction had 7 bases not matched to a gene; V was cut back by 6 bases and J by 7 bases. This CDR3 region has 15 residues. Germline-derived CDR1 and CDR2 are MNHNS and SASEGT. CDR3 DNA: TGTGCCAGCAGGGGGGGACAGGGGGCATGGCAGCCCCAGCATTTT. Translated: CASRGGQGAWQPQHF.

The chain joins TRBV29-1 to TRBJ2-7; a weak D match, TRBD2 (5 bases). This CDR3 comprises 12 residues. V was trimmed by 5 bases and J by 1 base, leaving 9 bases between them. CDR1 is SQVTM and CDR2 is ANQGSEA in the germline V gene. The CDR3 region has the DNA TGCAGCGTTACCGGGATTTCCTACGAGCAGTACTTC. It codes for CSVTGISYEQYF.

This clone was found a few times. V is TRBV4-2 and J is TRBJ1-1, with D uncertain. Germline loops: CDR1 LGHNA, CDR2 YNFKEQ. The CDR3 covers 15 residues. V lost 0 bases to trimming and J lost 5 bases, with 13 bases between them. The CDR3 DNA reads TGTGCCAGCAGCCAAGAGCCCTCCACCGGGACTGAAGCTTTCTTT. Protein product: CASSQEPSTGTEAFF.

V usage is TRBV5-1 and J usage is TRBJ2-7; 7 nucleotides align to TRBD1. CDR1 is SGHRS and CDR2 is YFSETQ in the germline V gene. Unmatched junction bases numbered 1, after V lost 0 bases and J lost 1 base. The CDR3 contains 14 residues. The CDR3 loop reads CASSLGQGSYEQYF. CDR3 DNA: TGCGCCAGCAGCTTGGGACAGGGATCCTACGAGCAGTACTTC.

This clone was picked up a small number of times. V gene TRBV7-9 combines with J gene TRBJ2-7; D remains ambiguous. The CDR3 sequence is 13 residues long. Deletions cut 3 bases from V and 1 base from J, with 7 bases between. Germline V lookup: CDR1 SEHNR, CDR2 FQNEAQ (reference sequence). DNA for the CDR3: TGTGCCAGCAGCTTCTTGGCTTCCTACGAGCAGTACTTC. It yields the protein CASSFLASYEQYF.